This TCR beta chain came from a study of CD8+CD57+ T cells in acquired aplastic anemia. Genomic DNA, the template, was used for profiling of the TCR beta VDJ and CDR3. TCRdb called the reads again in MiXCR, with one record for every CDR3 protein. Of about 270,000 distinct CDR3 sequences detected, approximately 86% appear once; the ten largest clones hold 42%. Germline V gene sequence: CDR1 LNHDA, CDR2 SQIVND (reference sequence). The CDR3 totals 13 residues. With 2 bases removed from V and 7 bases from J, the gap between germline ends came to 8 bases. Patients chosen for sequencing had CD8+CD57+ cells that had expanded, as shown by flow cytometry.

V usage is TRBV19 and J usage is TRBJ2-2, with D uncertain. The TCR comes from a human donor with aplastic anemia. The sequenced material came from sorted CD4+, CD8+, or CD8+CD57+ T cells (not recorded which) from PBMCs. The CDR3, as DNA: TGTGCCAGTAGTATACGCGTTCACGGGGAGCTGTTTTTT. Residues: CASSIRVHGELFF.